This T cell receptor beta chain stems from a study of CD8 T cells in Susac syndrome. Study background: Patients with Susac syndrome were therapy-naive, taking corticosteroids, with some also receiving intravenous immunoglobulin, or taking intravenous immunoglobulin alone at the time their blood was drawn.

Trimming removed 5 bases at V and 2 bases at J, with 11 bases between. The CDR3 length is 13 residues. From germline, CDR1 is DFQATT and CDR2 SNEGSKA (reference sequence). Worth noting for this clonotype: Its antigen is still unknown.

Sequencing of TCR beta was performed on blood CD8+ T cells and on blood CD4+ T cells. Regarding the study as a whole: A relatively small number of individuals underwent TCR sequencing and HLA analysis. Susac syndrome CD4+ T cell repertoires showed no clonal expansion.

Reverse transcription of roughly 0.45 to 1 ug RNA used random hexamers. MiXCR, applied by TCRdb to the immunoSEQ multiplex PCR reads, yields one record per CDR3 protein. The top ten clones hold around 0.095% of a sample with 180,000 or so distinct CDR3 sequences, roughly 94% of them seen once. The V gene is TRBV20-1, the J gene TRBJ2-3, with no clear D. This receptor was identified in a human donor with Susac syndrome. The sample consisted of CD4+ T cells from PBMCs. As DNA, the CDR3 is TGCAGTGCTCGGCCGGAAACCACAGATACGCAGTATTTT. This codes for CSARPETTDTQYF.